Sequencing of this T cell receptor beta chain was carried out in a study of OX40 agonist ivuxolimab in advanced cancers. Looking at the study overall: Patients got intravenous ivuxolimab at 0.01 to 10 mg/kg every 2 weeks. One patient with hepatocellular carcinoma and two with cutaneous melanoma, three in all, had partial responses.

The CDR3 has 19 residues. From germline, CDR1 is SGHKS and CDR2 YYEKEE (reference sequence). Trimming stripped 0 bases from V and 0 bases from J, with 18 bases between. Worth noting for this clone: Antigen unknown.

Findings and caveats of the study: In the expanded peripheral T cells, antigen specificity was never determined. Partly responding patients at 0.1-3.0 mg/kg showed some of the smallest clonal expansion.

Measured with immunoSEQ multiplex PCR; TCRdb has only the in-frame clones, and not every one. The table has about 29,000 clones, about 88% seen once. This receptor was identified in an adult with an advanced solid tumor such as melanoma, head and neck, liver or kidney cancer. Sequences were derived from CD4+ or CD8+ T cells sorted from blood, sampled in a trial of the OX40 agonist ivuxolimab. V and J are TRBV5-5 and TRBJ1-4, with D hard to call. This chain's CDR3 is CASSLAIQVLYSTNEKLFF. As DNA, the CDR3 is TGTGCCAGCAGCTTGGCCATTCAGGTTCTATACTCAACTAATGAAAAACTGTTTTTT.